The 14 T cell receptor beta chains in this list originate from one sample, sequenced in a study of T cells after yellow fever vaccination. TCRdb fed the 5' RACE reads into MiXCR, producing one record per CDR3 protein. In the table there are 250,000 to 350,000 distinct CDR3 sequences, over 3.5% of which are singletons. This specimen was PBMCs, taken 15 days after the yellow fever booster vaccination. These receptors came from a man between 18 and 29 years old who received the YFV17D yellow fever vaccine.

The chain joins TRBV5-1 to TRBJ2-5; 11 positions match TRBD2. This CDR3 is built from 17 residues. Germline V CDR1 and CDR2: SGHRS, YFSETQ. V lost 4 bases and J lost 0; bases outside the gene matches: 8. CDR3 sequence: CASSQSRLAGYQETQYF. CDR3 nucleotides: TGCGCCAGCAGCCAATCTAGACTAGCGGGGTACCAAGAGACCCAGTACTTC.

This clonotype was counted many times. V gene TRBV27 combines with J gene TRBJ2-1; D perhaps matches TRBD1 (6 bases). The CDR3 consists of 16 residues. CDR1 and CDR2 (germline): MNHEY, SMNVEV (reference sequence). V lost 1 base to trimming and J lost 5 bases, with 15 bases between them. The DNA of the CDR3 is TGTGCCAGCAGTTTATACAGACAGGACCCAGACAATGAGCAGTTCTTC. Amino acids: CASSLYRQDPDNEQFF.

The chain uses TRBV3-1 and TRBJ2-7, with 8 bases matching TRBD2. V dropped 2 bases and J dropped 3; count of bases not matched to a gene: 0. The CDR3 extends over 13 amino acids. Germline CDR1 LGHDT, CDR2 YNNKEL (reference sequence). CDR3 residues: CASSQSGGYEQYV. CDR3 DNA sequence: TGTGCCAGCAGCCAAAGCGGGGGCTACGAGCAGTACGTC.

This clonotype was observed a few times. The chain carries TRBV5-1 and TRBJ1-1; D call uncertain. The CDR3 loop spans 15 amino acids. V was trimmed by 0 bases and J by 0 bases, leaving 9 bases between them. Germline V gene lookup returns CDR1 SGHRS and CDR2 YFSETQ. The CDR3 sequence is CASSLVEAMNTEAFF. Written as DNA, the CDR3 is TGCGCCAGCAGCTTGGTGGAAGCGATGAACACTGAAGCTTTCTTT.

This clonotype was picked up a small number of times. The rearrangement uses TRBV7-9 and TRBJ1-3, with D unresolved. Germline assignment: CDR1 SEHNR and CDR2 FQNEAQ (reference sequence). The CDR3 contains 15 residues. With 6 bases removed from V and 3 bases from J, the gap between germline ends came to 15 bases. In DNA, the CDR3 is TGTGCCAGCAGACTAACCCCTCAATATGGAAACACCATATATTTT. It translates to CASRLTPQYGNTIYF.

This clonotype has ten or more counts. V and J are TRBV12-3 or TRBV12-4 and TRBJ2-1; D is ambiguous. The CDR3 consists of 15 residues. The germline V and J ends were trimmed by 1 base and 10 bases, with 17 bases remaining between them. CDR3 coding DNA: TGTGCCAGCAGTTTAGACGTTTTGGCGTCCAAGGAGCAGTTCTTC. Its protein product is CASSLDVLASKEQFF.

This clonotype came up a few times. This chain uses TRBV7-8 with TRBJ2-5; 9 positions agree with TRBD2. Looked up from germline, CDR1 is SGHVS and CDR2 is FQNEAQ. The CDR3 extends over 14 amino acids. Trimming at V came to 6 bases and at J to 5 bases, leaving 7 bases not matched to a gene. CDR3 bases: TGTGCCAGCAGGGGAGCGGGGGGAGTGGAGACCCAGTACTTC. Translating it yields CASRGAGGVETQYF.

This clonotype was recorded at least ten times. The chain recombines TRBV6-5 with TRBJ2-3; D is ambiguous. The CDR3 is 13 amino acids. Germline assignment: CDR1 MNHEY and CDR2 SVGAGI. Trimming removed 6 bases at V and 8 bases at J, with 15 bases between. In DNA form, the CDR3 reads TGTGCCAGCAGCCGAGAAAGGACGGGTACGCAGTATTTT. It codes for CASSRERTGTQYF.

Ten or more counts support this clonotype. The chain joins TRBV7-3 to TRBJ2-7; D might be TRBD1 (5 bases). V was clipped by 2 bases and J by 3 bases, with 8 bases between them. Per germline, CDR1 SGHTA and CDR2 FQGTGA. The CDR3 spans 13 residues. The CDR3 DNA follows: TGTGCCAGCAGCTTAGACAGAATCTACGAGCAGTACTTC. The encoded protein is CASSLDRIYEQYF.

This clonotype was counted many times. The chain employs TRBV7-9 and TRBJ1-4; no definite D call. This CDR3 is built from 14 residues. V shed 1 base and J shed 10 bases, with 13 bases lying between them. CDR1 is SEHNR and CDR2 is FQNEAQ in the germline V gene (reference sequence). The CDR3 sequence is CASSLGKDSGKLFF. The CDR3 bases are TGTGCCAGCAGCTTAGGGAAGGACTCGGGAAAACTGTTTTTT.

The chain uses TRBV9 and TRBJ2-2; D gene ambiguous. This CDR3 region has 13 residues. With 1 base removed from V and 6 bases from J, the gap between germline ends came to 7 bases. Germline CDR1 and CDR2: SGDLS and YYNGEE. CDR3 nucleotide sequence: TGTGCCAGCAGCGTAAATGACCCCGGGGAGCTGTTTTTT. It specifies CASSVNDPGELFF.

This clonotype appeared many times. V gene TRBV6-2 or TRBV6-3 combines with J gene TRBJ2-3, with D possibly TRBD1 on 6 matching bases. Trimming removed 8 bases at V and 7 bases at J, with 22 bases between. CDR1 MNHEY and CDR2 SVGEGT come from the germline V gene. CDR3 length equals 15 residues. CDR3 region: CASSRDNSFSNTQYF. As DNA, the CDR3 is TGTGCCAGCTCCCGGGACAACTCATTCTCAAATACGCAGTATTTT.

This clonotype has a handful of counts. V usage is TRBV7-9 and J usage is TRBJ2-1; D unresolved. This CDR3 spans 12 amino acids. The ends were cut back, 7 bases at V and 6 bases at J, with 10 bases in the middle. Germline CDR1 SEHNR, CDR2 FQNEAQ (reference sequence). The CDR3 sequence is CASNPAGNEQFF. CDR3 coding DNA: TGTGCCAGCAACCCGGCAGGCAATGAGCAGTTCTTC.

This clonotype came up many times. V is TRBV15 and J is TRBJ2-3; TRBD2 might be the D (6 bases). The V gene's germline CDR1 is LNHNV and CDR2 YYDKDF (reference sequence). The CDR3 length is 15 residues. V dropped 6 bases and J dropped 1 base, with 14 bases sitting between them. CDR3: CATSPGLLRTDTQYF. CDR3 sequence (DNA): TGTGCCACCAGTCCGGGACTTCTTCGCACAGATACGCAGTATTTT. Complete variable domain (other parts from reference TRBV15 and TRBJ2-3): DAMVIQNPRYQVTQFGKPVTLSCSQTLNHNVMYWYQQKSSQAPKLLFHYYDKDFNNEADTPDNFQSRRPNTSFCFLDIRSPGLGDTAMYLCATSPGLLRTDTQYFGPGTRLTVL.